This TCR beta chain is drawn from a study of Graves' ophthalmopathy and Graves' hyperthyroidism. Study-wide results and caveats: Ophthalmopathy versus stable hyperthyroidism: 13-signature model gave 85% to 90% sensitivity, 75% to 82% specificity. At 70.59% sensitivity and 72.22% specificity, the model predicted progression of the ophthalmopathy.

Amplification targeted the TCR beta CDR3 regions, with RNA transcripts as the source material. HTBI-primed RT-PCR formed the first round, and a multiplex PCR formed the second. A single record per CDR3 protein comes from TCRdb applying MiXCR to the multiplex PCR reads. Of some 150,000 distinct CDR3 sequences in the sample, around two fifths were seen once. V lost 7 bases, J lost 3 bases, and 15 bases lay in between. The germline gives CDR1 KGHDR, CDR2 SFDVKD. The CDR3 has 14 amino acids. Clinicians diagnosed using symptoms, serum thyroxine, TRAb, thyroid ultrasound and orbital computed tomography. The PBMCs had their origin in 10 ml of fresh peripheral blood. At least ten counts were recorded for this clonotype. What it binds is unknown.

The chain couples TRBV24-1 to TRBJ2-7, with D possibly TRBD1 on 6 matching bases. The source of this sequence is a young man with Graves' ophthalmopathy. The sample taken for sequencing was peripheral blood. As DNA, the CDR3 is TGTGCCACCAGCCGAGGGGGTCGGGACTACGAGCAGTACTTC. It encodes CATSRGGRDYEQYF.